This note documents a single T cell receptor beta chain sequence. This entry belongs to a study of shared T cell receptors in the human thymus. TCRdb's table, derived via immunoSEQ multiplex PCR, lists solely in-frame clones and lacks some. The table lists about 660,000 clones, 70% to 90% of them singletons, with under 0.01% in the top ten. V gave up 2 bases and J gave up 2 bases, with 7 bases separating them. Germline loops: CDR1 SGHNT, CDR2 YYREEE (reference sequence). CDR3 size: 13 residues. Separately, the same data were catalogued under a study of human thymus T cells. That study reports: The thymus was resected at corrective cardiac surgery. V and J gene usage appeared biased in thymic and blood repertoires.

The clonotype originates from a boy in the first two years of life with a congenital heart defect. Sequencing was carried out using thymocytes. The chain carries TRBV5-4 and TRBJ1-1; D gene unclear. In DNA, the CDR3 is TGTGCCAGCAGCTTCCAGATTAACACTGAAGCTTTCTTT. It encodes CASSFQINTEAFF.